This TCR beta chain was recorded in a study of shared clonotypes between healthy human individuals. Study in general: The cohort had a couple of women and three men, ages 18 to 49. Overall study findings and caveats: Generation probabilities of non-shared clonotypes were lower (relative to those shared by all four donors).

CD4+ cell separation produced CD45RA+ naive and CD45RA-negative memory subsets. Some 30,000 T cell genomes, or roughly 180 ng DNA, went into the sorted-subset replicate PCRs. The data were produced by immunoSEQ multiplex PCR, yet TCRdb's version contains in-frame clones alone and is incomplete. The table lists 2 million to 3 million clones, 93% of them singletons. About this clone: Its antigen is not identified. The sample holds other DNA sequences that translate to the same CDR3.

The origin of this receptor is a man between 18 and 29 years old in good health. Some clones in this sample may be carry-over from other donors' samples. Source material: naive CD4+ T cells from PBMCs. Subset defined: CD45RA+ positively selected.

The CDR3 bases are TGTGCCAGCAGTGCGGGGCCCTACGGCTACACCTTC. It specifies CASSAGPYGYTF. The gene calls are TRBV28 and TRBJ1-2; TRBD1 might be the D (5 bases). V was clipped by 5 bases and J by 8 bases, with 12 bases between them. This CDR3 contains 12 residues. In germline, CDR1 is MDHEN, CDR2 SYDVKM.